The entry below gives a single TCR beta chain sequence along with its context. Its antigen is not identified. Samples underwent the assay at deep level. Measured with immunoSEQ multiplex PCR; TCRdb has only the in-frame clones, and not every one. Seen here are under 2,500,000 clones, 95% observed once, and the top ten hold about 0.13%. Germline V CDR1 and CDR2: SGHDT, YYEEEE. V dropped 3 bases and J dropped 5; count of bases not matched to a gene: 18. The CDR3 extends over 19 amino acids. The data originate from a study of shared clonotypes between healthy human individuals. Study findings and constraints: Sampling involved blood alone; tissue repertoires likely differ.

The chain links TRBV5-6 to TRBJ2-7, with 12 bases that match TRBD2. The sequenced material came from naive CD4+ T cells sorted from blood. The sample's subset: CD45RA+ positively selected. This clonotype was sampled from a man between 18 and 29 years old in good health. Here the CDR3 DNA reads TGTGCCAGCAGCTCACACTACATTCGACTAGCGGGAGCAAGAAACGAGCAGTACTTC. It translates to CASSSHYIRLAGARNEQYF.